Below, 9 T cell receptor beta chains from the same sample are listed, as sequenced in a study of T cells in localized non-small cell lung cancer. Data came from immunoSEQ multiplex PCR; TCRdb stores just in-frame clones and leaves some out. The table records some 2,000 clones, 27% of them present only once. The sample consisted of normal lung tissue next to the tumor, taken before any cancer treatment. The receptors were sampled from a female donor of 60 years or more with stage I lung adenocarcinoma.

The chain links TRBV18 to TRBJ2-7, with 13 nucleotides matching TRBD2. The germline V gene has CDR1 KGHSH and CDR2 LQKENI. The CDR3 runs 16 residues. Trimming removed 5 bases from V and 9 bases from J; junction bases left unmatched: 13. The CDR3 is CASSTAGTSGEEVQYF. CDR3 DNA sequence: TGTGCCAGCTCAACAGCCGGGACTAGCGGGGAGGAGGTGCAGTACTTC.

The genes are TRBV28 and TRBJ2-1, with D perhaps matching TRBD2 (6 bases). Between the trimmed V and J ends, which lost 3 bases and 10 bases, there was a span of 13 bases. Germline CDR1 MDHEN, CDR2 SYDVKM. The CDR3 length is 13 residues. The CDR3: CASSFPTSKEQFF. The CDR3 DNA follows: TGTGCCAGCAGTTTCCCCACTAGCAAGGAGCAGTTCTTC.

This clone counts as medium-sized. The chain links TRBV6-8 to TRBJ2-7; D is undetermined. V lost 6 bases to trimming and J lost 4 bases, with 19 bases between them. The CDR3 runs to 15 residues. Germline-derived CDR1 and CDR2 are MNHGY and SAAAGT. Written as DNA, the CDR3 is TGTGCCAGCAGCAACACTGGGCTACTATTTTACGAGCAGTACTTC. Its protein is CASSNTGLLFYEQYF.

The chain carries TRBV11-3 and TRBJ2-7, with TRBD1 identical over 7 bases. J was trimmed by 2 bases and V by 5 bases; bases with no gene match: 12. The CDR3 sequence is 16 residues long. CDR1 is SGHNT and CDR2 is YENEEA in the germline V gene. CDR3 sequence: CASSPPTGSLPYEQYF. DNA for the CDR3: TGTGCCAGCAGCCCACCGACAGGGTCCTTACCCTACGAGCAGTACTTC.

The gene calls are TRBV7-5 and TRBJ1-4. TRBV7-5 counts as a pseudogene. This CDR3 spans 14 amino acids. Here the CDR3 DNA reads TGTGCCAGCAGGGCCGGGACGGAAAATGAAAAACTGTTTTTT. Protein sequence: CASRAGTENEKLFF.

This clone is categorized as medium-sized. The V call is TRBV9, the J call TRBJ2-1, with 8 bases that match TRBD2. Germline V lookup: CDR1 SGDLS, CDR2 YYNGEE. The ends lost 0 bases at V and 3 bases at J; junction bases unmatched: 2. The CDR3 loop spans 15 amino acids. For the CDR3, the DNA is TGTGCCAGCAGCGTAGGTAGCGGGAACTACAATGAGCAGTTCTTC. This sequence encodes CASSVGSGNYNEQFF.

The sample holds a few counts of this clone. The chain employs TRBV11-3 and TRBJ2-1, with TRBD2 matching over 8 bases. This CDR3 region has 16 residues. The germline CDR1 and CDR2 sequences are SGHNT and YENEEA. After removal of 1 base from V and 8 bases from J, the junction contained 10 bases not matched to a gene. The CDR3 protein is CASSLGGGRPLDEQFF. The CDR3 DNA follows: TGTGCCAGCAGCTTAGGAGGCGGGAGGCCCTTGGATGAGCAGTTCTTC.

This clone appeared a few times. V and J are TRBV11-3 and TRBJ2-1, with a tentative D call TRBD2 (6 bases). The germline V and J ends were trimmed by 1 base and 8 bases, with 18 bases remaining between them. The CDR3 consists of 16 residues. CDR1 SGHNT and CDR2 YENEEA come from the germline V gene. The CDR3: CASSLGPGAIRDEQFF. The CDR3 DNA reads TGTGCCAGCAGCTTAGGACCGGGAGCCATCAGGGATGAGCAGTTCTTC.

This clone ranks as medium-sized (0.01 to 0.1%). The chain employs TRBV11-3 and TRBJ2-7, with D hard to call. The CDR3 spans 14 residues. The germline gives CDR1 SGHNT, CDR2 YENEEA. V shed 2 bases and J shed 2 bases, with 10 bases lying between them. In DNA, the CDR3 is TGTGCCAGCAGCTTATATCCACAAACCTACGAGCAGTACTTC. Protein sequence: CASSLYPQTYEQYF.